This T cell receptor (beta chain) was recorded in a study of T cells in women clearing cervical HPV infection. Study-wide context: Controls were women whose single incident HPV16 infection cleared within 12 months without precancer or cancer.

In the case of this clone: The read halts 3 residues ahead of the CDR3 end, with the missing end drawn from the germline J gene.

V was trimmed by 5 bases and J by 0 bases, leaving 11 bases between them. Germline values: CDR1 DFQATT, CDR2 SNEGSKA (reference sequence). The CDR3 loop spans 14 amino acids. The repertoire was sequenced with immunoSEQ multiplex PCR; TCRdb's copy has only in-frame clones and lacks some. This repertoire comprises some 20,000 clones; its ten largest clones make up 5%. Sequencing used blood buffy coat. The TCR originated in a woman aged 18-69 years with a cervical HPV16 infection that either progressed to CIN3+ or cleared (not recorded which). The gene calls are TRBV20-1 and TRBJ2-1; a possible D gene is TRBD1 (6 bases). CDR3 bases read: TGCAGTGCTTCGGCGGACAGCTCCTACAATGAG. It codes for CSASADSSYNE. The entire CDR3 is CSASADSSYNEQFF.